This T cell receptor beta chain was sequenced in a study of CD8 T cells in ankylosing spondylitis. Notes on the study in general: Significantly higher representation of disease-linked clones was reported for matched ankylosing spondylitis synovial fluid.

TCRdb recomputed calls from the 5' RACE reads with MiXCR, one row per CDR3 protein. The top ten hold over 5.5% of the sample, which has about 150,000 distinct CDR3 sequences, under 35% seen once. There are many counts of this clonotype. The target antigen is unknown. The sample taken for sequencing was synovial fluid, either unsorted or a sorted T cell fraction (not recorded which). The TCR originated in a male donor with ankylosing spondylitis.

The CDR3 nucleotides read TGTGCCAGCAGCTTAGAAGGGGGAGGGAGAGGCGAGCAGTACTTC. This codes for CASSLEGGGRGEQYF. The chain uses TRBV7-6 and TRBJ2-7, with D possibly being TRBD2 (7 bases). The germline V gene has CDR1 SGHVS and CDR2 FNYEAQ. V lost 1 base and J lost 6, with 16 bases in between. There are 15 residues in the CDR3.